These 13 T cell receptor beta chains share one sample of origin, sequenced in a study of beta chain features in type 1 diabetes (dated by TCRdb to the late 2010s). The method behind the library was the immunoSEQ multiplex PCR assay. The High Capacity cDNA Reverse Transcription Kit was used to reverse transcribe all of the isolated RNA, meaning that expressed TCRB transcripts were what got sequenced. The table comes from immuneACCESS by way of TCRdb, which keeps in-frame sequences with V and J called. Part of the clones is missing from these tables; in studies checked, under half for an unresolved V gene and the rest for unknown reasons. This sample holds some 100,000 clones; about two fifths were observed only once. The top ten clones comprise about 0.07% of the sample. Sequencing used stem cell memory CD4+ T cells from blood. What the cell subset or site label conveys for this sample: stem cell-like memory CD4+ T cells. Receptor source: a woman between 18 and 29 years old in good health.

The chain is built from TRBV27 and TRBJ2-5; TRBD2 matches 12 bases. The J segment lost 6 bases and the V segment lost 4 bases, leaving 6 bases of the junction unmatched. Germline CDR1 and CDR2: MNHEY and SMNVEV (reference sequence). The CDR3 has 15 amino acids. The CDR3, as DNA: TGTGCCAGCAGTTACTCCGGGACTAGCGGGCAGACCCAGTACTTC. Its translation is CASSYSGTSGQTQYF.

This chain joins TRBV7-9 and TRBJ1-5; no clear D gene. V lost 1 base and J 7 bases, leaving 14 bases between the germline ends. In germline, CDR1 is SEHNR, CDR2 FQNEAQ (reference sequence). The CDR3 loop spans 15 amino acids. This CDR3 is CASSLGAWKEQPQHF. CDR3 DNA sequence: TGTGCCAGCAGCTTAGGAGCGTGGAAGGAGCAGCCCCAGCATTTT.

V is TRBV6-1 and J is TRBJ1-2; D perhaps matches TRBD1 (6 bases). This CDR3 comprises 15 residues. Germline values: CDR1 MNHNS, CDR2 SASEGT. Deletions cut 3 bases from V and 4 bases from J, with 15 bases between. The DNA for the CDR3 is TGTGCCAGCAGTGAGCGGCGGGGGGCGAGCTATGGCTACACCTTC. As protein: CASSERRGASYGYTF.

Comment on this clone: One end of the junction is discordant with germline, which a read error may explain. This chain links TRBV7-2 with TRBJ1-2, with 10 bases matching TRBD1. The CDR3 totals 13 residues. The germline gives CDR1 SGHTA, CDR2 FQGNSA. DNA for the CDR3: TGTGCCAGCAGCTTAGACTTTAAGGGACAGGGGATCTTC. It yields the protein CASSLDFKGQGIF.

The rearrangement links TRBV4-1 to TRBJ2-1; TRBD1 aligns across 10 bases. The CDR3 contains 16 residues. The germline gives CDR1 MGHRA, CDR2 YSYEKL. V shed 6 bases, J shed 6 bases, and the junction held 11 bases outside the gene matches. CDR3 protein: CASRSPGQGSSNEQFF. CDR3 in DNA: TGCGCCAGCAGATCGCCGGGACAGGGGTCAAGCAATGAGCAGTTCTTC.

J is TRBJ2-1 and V is TRBV30; 8 bases map to TRBD1. With 8 bases clipped from V and 8 bases from J, the junction kept 11 bases outside the gene matches. CDR1 is GTSNPN and CDR2 is SVGIG in the germline V gene (reference sequence). This CDR3 comprises 13 residues. CDR3 in DNA: TGTGCCGGACAACAGGGGGGAGGAGATGAGCAGTTCTTC. Amino acids: CAGQQGGGDEQFF.

This clone occurred a few times. V gene TRBV4-1 combines with J gene TRBJ2-6, with D possibly TRBD1 on 6 matching bases. The CDR3 sequence is 18 residues long. Germline V gene data show CDR1 as MGHRA and CDR2 as YSYEKL. V lost 1 base and J lost 0, with 13 bases in between. CDR3 sequence (DNA): TGCGCCAGCAGCCAAGGAGGGCAGGGGTTCTCTGGGGCCAACGTCCTGACTTTC. Translated, it gives CASSQGGQGFSGANVLTF.

There are a few counts of this clone. V and J are TRBV5-4 and TRBJ1-1; no firm D call. Per germline, CDR1 SGHNT and CDR2 YYREEE (reference sequence). The CDR3 is made up of 13 amino acids. Between the trimmed V and J ends, which lost 4 bases and 5 bases, there was a span of 12 bases. The chain's CDR3 is CASSVGLITEAFF. DNA for the CDR3: TGTGCCAGCAGCGTAGGACTGATTACTGAAGCTTTCTTT.

The chain's CDR3 is CASSAGGSSINEQFF. CDR3 nucleotide sequence: TGTGCCAGCAGCGCCGGAGGGAGTTCGATCAATGAGCAGTTCTTC. This chain uses TRBV9 with TRBJ2-1, with D tentatively TRBD2 (6 bases). Germline CDR1 SGDLS, CDR2 YYNGEE. The germline V and J ends were trimmed by 3 bases and 6 bases, with 16 bases remaining between them. This CDR3 contains 15 residues. Complete variable domain (other parts from reference TRBV9 and TRBJ2-1): DSGVTQTPKHLITATGQRVTLRCSPRSGDLSVYWYQQSLDQGLQFLIQYYNGEERAKGNILERFSAQQFPDLHSELNLSSLELGDSALYFCASSAGGSSINEQFFGPGTRLTVL.

This clone showed up just a few times. This chain links TRBV29-1 with TRBJ2-3, with TRBD1 as a possible D gene (5 bases). CDR1 is SQVTM, CDR2 ANQGSEA, per germline. The CDR3 consists of 14 residues. V dropped 3 bases and J dropped 1 base, with 11 bases sitting between them. The CDR3 DNA follows: TGCAGCGTTGACCCTACCAGGGGCACAGATACGCAGTATTTT. Translated, it gives CSVDPTRGTDTQYF.

This sequence joins TRBV28 and TRBJ2-7, with a possible D match to TRBD2 (5 bases). Germline V gives CDR1 MDHEN, CDR2 SYDVKM. V was shortened by 8 bases and J by 2 bases, with 13 bases between the two germline ends. The CDR3 totals 13 residues. The CDR3 coding sequence is TGTGCCAGCGGCCTAGCAGTAACCTACGAGCAGTACTTC. Translating it yields CASGLAVTYEQYF.

The chain combines TRBV30 with TRBJ2-1; D perhaps matches TRBD2 (5 bases). The CDR3 consists of 15 residues. CDR1 GTSNPN and CDR2 SVGIG come from the germline V gene (reference sequence). Trimming pared 4 bases from V and 8 bases from J, leaving 21 bases between. This CDR3 reads CAWKKYQRLRDEQFF. The CDR3 region has the DNA TGTGCCTGGAAAAAGTATCAGCGGTTGCGGGATGAGCAGTTCTTC.

J is TRBJ1-5 and V is TRBV7-2, with 7 bases that match TRBD1. The CDR3 consists of 15 residues. Trimming cost V 2 bases and J 4 bases; bases outside gene matches: 5. The germline V gene encodes CDR1 SGHTA and CDR2 FQGNSA. CDR3 loop: CASSLQQGPNQPQHF. CDR3 DNA sequence: TGTGCCAGCAGCTTACAACAGGGGCCAAATCAGCCCCAGCATTTT.